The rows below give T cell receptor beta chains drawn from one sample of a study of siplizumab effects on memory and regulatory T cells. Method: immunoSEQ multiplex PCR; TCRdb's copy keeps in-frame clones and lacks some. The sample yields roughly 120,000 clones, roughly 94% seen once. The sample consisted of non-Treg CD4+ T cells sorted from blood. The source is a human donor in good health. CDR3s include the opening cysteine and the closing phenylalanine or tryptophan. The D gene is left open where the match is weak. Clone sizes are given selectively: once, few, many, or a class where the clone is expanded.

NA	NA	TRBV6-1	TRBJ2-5	TGTGCCAGCAGTGGGTCAGCTCGTTTCGGGACCCAGTACTTC	CASSGSARFGTQYF
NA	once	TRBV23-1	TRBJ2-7	TGCGCCAGCAGTCAAAGGGGGGCCCGGGAAGGGACCTACGAGCAGTACTTC	CASSQRGAREGTYEQYF
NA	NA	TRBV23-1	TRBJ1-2	TGCGCCAGCAGTCAATCGTGCAGCAAAGGCGGCTATGGCTACACCTTC	CASSQSCSKGGYGYTF
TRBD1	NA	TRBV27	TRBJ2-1	TGTGCCAGCAGTTTAATCCCCGGGACAGGGTGGGACAATGAGCAGTTCTTC	CASSLIPGTGWDNEQFF
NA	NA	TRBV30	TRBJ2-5	TGTGCCTGGAGTGAGGGGGAGACCCAGTACTTC	CAWSEGETQYF
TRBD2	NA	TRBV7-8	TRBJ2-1	TGTGCCAGCAGCTTAGAAGCGGGGGGTCACAATGAGCAGTTCTTC	CASSLEAGGHNEQFF
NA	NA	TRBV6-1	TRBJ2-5	TGTGCCAGCAACCCCGGCATATTACAAGAGACCCAGTACTTC	CASNPGILQETQYF
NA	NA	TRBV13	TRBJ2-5	TGTGCCAGCAGCTTAGGTAGTAGACTCGGGCAAGAGACCCAGTACTTC	CASSLGSRLGQETQYF
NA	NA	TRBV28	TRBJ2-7	TGTGCCAGCAGTCTTGACAGCCCCTACGAGCAGTACTTC	CASSLDSPYEQYF
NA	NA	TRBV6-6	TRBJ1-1	TGTGCCAGCAGTCCCTTTGGCACTGAAGCTTTCTTT	CASSPFGTEAFF
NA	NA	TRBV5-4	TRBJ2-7	TGTGCCAGCAGCTTGGAAGGCTTGAACTACGAGCAGTACTTC	CASSLEGLNYEQYF
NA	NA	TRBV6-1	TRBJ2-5	TGTGCCAGCACCGTTGAGGTCGGGGGTAGCGAGACCCAGTACTTC	CASTVEVGGSETQYF
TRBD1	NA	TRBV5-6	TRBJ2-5	TGTGCCAGCAGCTCGAGGACAGGGGAAGAGACCCAGTACTTC	CASSSRTGEETQYF
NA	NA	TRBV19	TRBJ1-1	TGTGCCAGTAGTATGTCGGGGAACACTGAAGCTTTCTTT	CASSMSGNTEAFF
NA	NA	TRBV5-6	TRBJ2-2	TGTGCCAGCAGGAGGGAGAGCACCGGGGAGCTGTTTTTT	CASRRESTGELFF
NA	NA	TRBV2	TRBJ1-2	TGTGCCAGCAGTACTACAGGGCCCTCAGGCTACACCTTC	CASSTTGPSGYTF
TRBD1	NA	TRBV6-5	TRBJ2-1	TGTGCCAGCAGTTTCGACAGGGCGGTATTCAATGAGCAGTTCTTC	CASSFDRAVFNEQFF
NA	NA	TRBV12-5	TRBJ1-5	TGTGCTAGTGGTTTGGGGCAGTCAAGGCAGCCCCAGCATTTT	CASGLGQSRQPQHF
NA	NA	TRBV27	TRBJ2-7	TGTGCCAGCAGTTTACAAGAGGGGTTTAACGAGCAGTACTTC	CASSLQEGFNEQYF
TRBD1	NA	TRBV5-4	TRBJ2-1	TGTGCCAGCAGCTTCGGGACAGGAGATTACAATGAGCAGTTCTTC	CASSFGTGDYNEQFF
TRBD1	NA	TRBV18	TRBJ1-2	TGTGCCAGCTCACCGACGACAGGGGGGTCTAACTATGGCTACACCTTC	CASSPTTGGSNYGYTF
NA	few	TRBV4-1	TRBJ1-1	TGCGCCAGCAGCTTGATGGACAGCCGCCTGAACACTGAAGCTTTCTTT	CASSLMDSRLNTEAFF
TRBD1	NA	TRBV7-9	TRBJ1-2	TGTGCCAGCAGCCAGTCGGGACAGGGGGCTCGTGGCTACACCTTC	CASSQSGQGARGYTF
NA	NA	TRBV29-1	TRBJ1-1	TGCAGCGTTCGCCTGGCAAACACTGAAGCTTTCTTT	CSVRLANTEAFF
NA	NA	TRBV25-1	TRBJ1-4	TGTGCCAGCAGTGAAGGGGTCACAACTAATGAAAAACTGTTTTTT	CASSEGVTTNEKLFF
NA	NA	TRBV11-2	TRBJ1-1	TGTGCCAGCAGCTTAGCAGGGAACACTGAAGCTTTCTTT	CASSLAGNTEAFF
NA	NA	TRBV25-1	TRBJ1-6	TGTGCCAGCAGTGAACTCGTTTCGACACCCCTCCACTTT	CASSELVSTPLHF
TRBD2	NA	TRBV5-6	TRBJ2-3	TGTGCCAGCAGCTCCCGACTAGCCTACCCCACAGATACGCAGTATTTT	CASSSRLAYPTDTQYF